Detailed here is one T cell receptor beta chain. The protocol was immunoSEQ multiplex PCR, while the TCRdb copy is restricted to in-frame clones and leaves out a portion. The sample contains some 490,000 clones, around 85% of which appear only once. Trimming removed 8 bases from V and 6 bases from J; junction bases left unmatched: 11. The CDR3 runs to 14 residues. Germline loops: CDR1 GTSNPN, CDR2 SVGIG (reference sequence). The data are from a study of blood T cell repertoires in COVID-19. Study at large: Collection of acute and convalescent COVID-19 samples took place in the United States, Italy and Spain.

The sequence came from a human donor in a cohort sampled during active COVID-19. The gene calls are TRBV30 and TRBJ2-1, with 9 bases aligning to TRBD1. The specimen sequenced was peripheral blood. The CDR3, as DNA: TGTGCCCAAGGGTCGAGACAGGGGGGCAATGAGCAGTTCTTC. The encoded protein is CAQGSRQGGNEQFF.